The clone carrying this TCR beta chain was observed a few times. The antigen remains undetermined. The data are from a study of OX40 agonist ivuxolimab in advanced cancers. Study-wide background: A diagnosis of hepatocellular carcinoma, melanoma, renal cell or head and neck cancer was present in dose-escalation patients. Study-level findings and limits: Normalized expansion of T-cell clones was also low for some nonresponders. Low clonal expansion, among the lowest seen, marked partial responders at 0.1-3.0 mg/kg.

The germline CDR1 and CDR2 sequences are MNHEY and SVGAGI. The V and J ends lost 6 bases and 1 base respectively, with 13 bases between them. The CDR3 has 15 residues. Profiled with immunoSEQ multiplex PCR; TCRdb holds only in-frame clones, not every one. This table has under 70,000 clones, roughly 89% appearing once. The receptor was isolated from an adult with an advanced solid tumor such as melanoma, head and neck, liver or kidney cancer. The chain couples TRBV6-5 to TRBJ1-5, with a weak D call TRBD1 (5 bases). The sample in question was CD4+ or CD8+ T cells sorted from blood, obtained in a trial of the OX40 agonist ivuxolimab. DNA of the CDR3: TGTGCCAGCAGGCCCCAGGGTGGGAGCAATCAGCCCCAGCATTTT. Protein: CASRPQGGSNQPQHF.